Below, 31 T cell receptor beta chains from the same sample are listed, as sequenced in a study of T cell repertoires in cytomegalovirus infection. Using its own MiXCR run on the reads, TCRdb lists one record per CDR3 protein. Of about 130,000 distinct CDR3 sequences detected, 32% appear once; the ten largest clones hold about 52%. Their target antigens are unknown. The sample in question was CD8+ T cells from cultured PBMCs, obtained from culture after CMV antigen stimulation. These receptors all come from a human donor in good health (CMV status not recorded). Some clones in this sample may be carry-over from other donors' samples.

This clonotype has ten or more counts. V is TRBV4-1 and J is TRBJ1-1; D possibly corresponds to TRBD1 (6 bases). Per the germline V gene, CDR1 is MGHRA and CDR2 is YSYEKL. V shed 4 bases and J shed 0 bases, with 9 bases lying between them. CDR3 length equals 14 residues. The CDR3 DNA reads as TGCGCCAGCAGCCTTACAGGGATGAACACTGAAGCTTTCTTT. Amino acid sequence: CASSLTGMNTEAFF.

In the case of this clonotype: One end of the junction does not line up with germline, which may come from a read error. V usage is TRBV28 and J usage is TRBJ1-6, with D tentatively TRBD1 (6 bases). The CDR3 is made up of 16 amino acids. Germline assignment: CDR1 MDHEN and CDR2 SYDVKM. The CDR3 bases are TGTGCCAACAGTCCCCCTTGGGCAGGGGCAGATTCACCCCTCCACTTT. This sequence encodes CANSPPWAGADSPLHF.

This clonotype was counted a single time. The CDR3 DNA sequence: TGTGCCAGCAGCTTACGGACTAGCGGGGGGGCCGATGAGCAGTTCTTC. Its protein is CASSLRTSGGADEQFF. The chain employs TRBV7-6 and TRBJ2-1; 15 positions agree with TRBD2. In germline, CDR1 is SGHVS, CDR2 FNYEAQ. V lost 2 bases to trimming and J lost 8 bases; unmatched junction nucleotides: 4. The CDR3 has 16 residues.

The genes are TRBV19 and TRBJ2-1, with D unclear. The CDR3 is 12 amino acids. Germline CDR1 reads LNHDA; CDR2 reads SQIVND (reference sequence). Trimming stripped 1 base from V and 6 bases from J, with 4 bases between. This CDR3 is CASSIVPNEQFF. Here the CDR3 DNA reads TGTGCCAGTAGTATAGTTCCCAATGAGCAGTTCTTC. Drawing the rest from reference TRBV19 and TRBJ2-1, the complete variable domain is DGGITQSPKYLFRKEGQNVTLSCEQNLNHDAMYWYRQDPGQGLRLIYYSQIVNDFQKGDIAEGYSVSREKKESFPLTVTSAQKNPTAFYLCASSIVPNEQFFGPGTRLTVL.

This chain connects TRBV27 to TRBJ2-1, with a tentative D call TRBD1 (6 bases). Germline values: CDR1 MNHEY, CDR2 SMNVEV (reference sequence). This CDR3 contains 15 residues. The V end was cut by 4 bases, the J end by 6 bases, with 16 bases between. CDR3 coding DNA: TGTGCCAGCAGTTCCTCCCCTGGGGGCCGCAATGAGCAGTTCTTC. Translation gives CASSSSPGGRNEQFF.

This clonotype was detected many times. This chain joins TRBV7-3 and TRBJ1-2; D not resolved. V was shortened by 5 bases and J by 0 bases, with 13 bases between the two germline ends. The CDR3 runs 15 residues. Germline V CDR1 and CDR2: SGHTA, FQGTGA. This chain's CDR3 is CASSPTTSANYGYTF. The CDR3 DNA reads as TGTGCCAGCAGCCCCACAACCAGCGCTAACTATGGCTACACCTTC.

This chain's CDR3 is CASSFNSGGEQYF. Here the CDR3 DNA reads TGTGCCAGCAGTTTTAACAGCGGGGGCGAGCAGTACTTC. V is TRBV12-3 or TRBV12-4 and J is TRBJ2-7; 8 bases align to TRBD2. CDR3 size: 13 residues. V lost 3 bases to trimming and J lost 6 bases; unmatched junction nucleotides: 4.

The CDR3 nucleotides are TGTGCCAGTAGCCCCTCGGGATTTCAGCCCCAGCATTTT. Amino acids: CASSPSGFQPQHF. The V gene is TRBV19, the J gene TRBJ1-5; no definite D call. V was pared by 6 bases and J by 6 bases, with 12 bases between. CDR1 is LNHDA and CDR2 is SQIVND in the germline V gene (reference sequence). CDR3 length equals 13 residues.

The rearrangement links TRBV12-3 or TRBV12-4 to TRBJ2-7; possibly TRBD1 for D (6 bases). This CDR3 contains 13 residues. The germline V and J ends were trimmed by 3 bases and 4 bases, with 10 bases remaining between them. The DNA for the CDR3 is TGTGCCAGCAGTTTTTTGGGGGCTTACGAGCAGTACTTC. This codes for CASSFLGAYEQYF.

This chain uses TRBV7-9 with TRBJ2-2; D may be TRBD1 or TRBD2 (6 bases each). Germline V gene lookup returns CDR1 SEHNR and CDR2 FQNEAQ (reference sequence). V was clipped by 11 bases and J by 4 bases, with 14 bases between them. This CDR3 comprises 13 residues. The CDR3 loop is CALRGGGTGELFF. CDR3 nucleotide sequence: TGTGCCCTTCGCGGAGGGGGCACCGGGGAGCTGTTTTTT.

This clonotype was seen ten or more times. The rearrangement joins TRBV7-8 to TRBJ2-6; D is uncertain. There are 16 residues in the CDR3. V was shortened by 8 bases and J by 0 bases, with 14 bases between the two germline ends. Germline assignment: CDR1 SGHVS and CDR2 FQNEAQ. The DNA for the CDR3 is TGTGCCAGCCAACATGCAGATTACTCTGGGGCCAACGTCCTGACTTTC. This translates into CASQHADYSGANVLTF.

V and J are TRBV27 and TRBJ1-1, with a tentative D call TRBD1 (6 bases). V dropped 3 bases and J dropped 6 bases, with 14 bases sitting between them. Germline V gene lookup returns CDR1 MNHEY and CDR2 SMNVEV (reference sequence). This CDR3 region has 14 residues. CDR3 DNA: TGTGCCAGCAGTTTCACTACAGGGCTGGCTGAAGCTTTCTTT. Amino acids: CASSFTTGLAEAFF.

The V gene is TRBV5-1, the J gene TRBJ2-7, with 12 bases aligning to TRBD1. V trimming: 0 bases; J trimming: 5 bases; junction bases outside the gene matches: 6. CDR3 length: 16 amino acids. Per germline, CDR1 SGHRS and CDR2 YFSETQ. The CDR3 DNA sequence: TGCGCCAGCAGCTTGGCGCCCGGGACAGGGGGCGACGAGCAGTACTTC. This translates into CASSLAPGTGGDEQYF.

This clonotype occurred many times. The J gene is TRBJ1-5, the V gene TRBV7-8, with no clear D. V lost 1 base, J lost 0 bases, and 13 bases lay in between. Germline V gene data show CDR1 as SGHVS and CDR2 as FQNEAQ. There are 17 residues in the CDR3. The CDR3 coding sequence is TGTGCCAGCAGCTTAGTCGAGACGGTTTATAGCAATCAGCCCCAGCATTTT. Translating it yields CASSLVETVYSNQPQHF.

This chain joins TRBV5-1 and TRBJ2-3; D unclear. Germline assignment: CDR1 SGHRS and CDR2 YFSETQ. Trimming took 3 bases from V and 3 from J, leaving 11 bases between them. This CDR3 region has 14 residues. The CDR3 spells CASSSATPTDTQYF. CDR3 sequence (DNA): TGCGCCAGCAGCTCGGCAACGCCTACAGATACGCAGTATTTT.

The V call is TRBV27, the J call TRBJ1-5; a weak D match, TRBD1 (5 bases). This CDR3 region has 14 residues. CDR1 is MNHEY and CDR2 is SMNVEV in the germline V gene (reference sequence). V lost 4 bases and J 2 bases, leaving 9 bases between the germline ends. CDR3 sequence (DNA): TGTGCCAGCAGTTCTCTGGGGGGCAATCAGCCCCAGCATTTT. As protein: CASSSLGGNQPQHF.

This clonotype has just a few counts. The chain employs TRBV15 and TRBJ1-5; possibly TRBD1 for D (6 bases). The CDR3 is 18 amino acids. Germline V gene sequence: CDR1 LNHNV, CDR2 YYDKDF (reference sequence). The V end lost 3 bases, the J end lost 5 bases, and 23 bases lay between the germline ends. CDR3 nucleotides: TGTGCCACCAGCAGGGGACCGGCAGATGGGGGCCCAGATCAGCCCCAGCATTTT. It specifies CATSRGPADGGPDQPQHF.

This clonotype has a single count. The rearrangement uses TRBV12-3 or TRBV12-4 and TRBJ2-7; D might be TRBD1 (5 bases). This CDR3 is 14 amino acids long. Trimming shortened V by 2 bases and J by 0 bases, and 8 bases separated the two germline ends. CDR3 DNA sequence: TGTGCCAGCAGTTTAAAGGGGTTCTCCTACGAGCAGTACTTC. Encoded protein: CASSLKGFSYEQYF.

This clonotype showed up just a few times. The chain's CDR3 is CASSQWTSLTDTQYF. The CDR3 coding sequence is TGCGCCAGCAGCCAATGGACTAGCTTGACAGATACGCAGTATTTT. The genes are TRBV4-1 and TRBJ2-3; 8 bases are shared with TRBD2. The J segment lost 3 bases and the V segment lost 2 bases, leaving 4 bases of the junction unmatched. The CDR3 runs 15 residues. Per the germline V gene, CDR1 is MGHRA and CDR2 is YSYEKL.

The chain has TRBV10-3 and TRBJ2-1; D unresolved. The germline V gene encodes CDR1 ENHRY and CDR2 SYGVKD. The CDR3 runs to 11 residues. Trimming left V 0 bases short and J 8 bases short, with 2 bases between. The CDR3 sequence: CAISESDEQFF. As DNA, the CDR3 is TGTGCCATCAGTGAGTCGGATGAGCAGTTCTTC.

This clonotype was observed many times. The chain joins TRBV6-1 to TRBJ1-3; TRBD1 matches 7 bases. CDR3 size: 15 residues. The V and J ends lost 6 bases and 2 bases, in that order; junction bases with no gene match: 7. CDR1 is MNHNS, CDR2 SASEGT, per germline. The DNA for the CDR3 is TGTGCCAGCAGCCACCTAACAGGGGCTGGAAACACCATATATTTT. Its translation is CASSHLTGAGNTIYF.

This CDR3 is CASSYSRAGWDEQFF. Written as DNA, the CDR3 is TGTGCCAGCAGTTACTCGAGGGCAGGGTGGGATGAGCAGTTCTTC. This chain connects TRBV6-5 to TRBJ2-1; perhaps D is TRBD1 or TRBD2 (5 bases each). This CDR3 comprises 15 residues. CDR1 and CDR2 from the germline V gene are MNHEY and SVGAGI. Trimming stripped 0 bases from V and 8 bases from J, with 14 bases between.

This clonotype was found a few times. The V gene is TRBV7-6, the J gene TRBJ2-2; D not certain. This CDR3 region has 16 residues. Germline values: CDR1 SGHVS, CDR2 FNYEAQ. V lost 2 bases to trimming and J lost 3 bases, with 13 bases between them. CDR3 in DNA: TGTGCCAGCAGCTTACGTGATGGGCCGGACACCGGGGAGCTGTTTTTT. This translates into CASSLRDGPDTGELFF.

This clonotype was observed a handful of times. This chain joins TRBV10-3 and TRBJ2-2; D tentatively fits TRBD1 or TRBD2 (6 bases each). From germline, CDR1 is ENHRY and CDR2 SYGVKD. V lost 6 bases and J 0 bases, leaving 20 bases between the germline ends. The CDR3 runs to 18 residues. The CDR3 DNA sequence: TGTGCCATCAGCCATCCCCCCCTAGGGGGGCCGAACACCGGGGAGCTGTTTTTT. Encoded protein: CAISHPPLGGPNTGELFF.

This clonotype occurred a few times. This chain connects TRBV27 to TRBJ1-1; 7 positions agree with TRBD1. CDR1 is MNHEY, CDR2 SMNVEV, per germline (reference sequence). The CDR3 covers 15 residues. Losses at the gene ends were 6 bases for V and 3 bases for J; bases not matched to a gene: 10. CDR3 bases: TGTGCCAGCAGCCAAATCGACAGGGTGGACACTGAAGCTTTCTTT. It specifies CASSQIDRVDTEAFF.

The chain has TRBV4-1 and TRBJ1-1; no firm D call. V shed 0 bases and J shed 0 bases, with 14 bases lying between them. Germline CDR1 MGHRA, CDR2 YSYEKL. The CDR3 totals 17 residues. The CDR3 region is CASSQDIGFRMNTEAFF. The CDR3 DNA reads as TGCGCCAGCAGCCAAGATATCGGCTTTCGGATGAACACTGAAGCTTTCTTT.

The chain joins TRBV19 to TRBJ1-1, with 7 bases fitting TRBD1. Trimming took 6 bases from V and 5 from J; bases not matched to a gene: 12. CDR3 size: 15 residues. Germline V gene data show CDR1 as LNHDA and CDR2 as SQIVND (reference sequence). In DNA, the CDR3 is TGTGCCAGTAGCAGGGGGTTCGATACACGTACTGAAGCTTTCTTT. This codes for CASSRGFDTRTEAFF.

This clonotype was seen ten or more times. The chain employs TRBV12-3 or TRBV12-4 and TRBJ2-3, with unresolved D. This CDR3 contains 17 residues. V lost 3 bases to trimming and J lost 0 bases, with 16 bases between them. CDR3 DNA sequence: TGTGCCAGCAGTTTGTTTAGAGCCCTATCTAGCACAGATACGCAGTATTTT. Its translation is CASSLFRALSSTDTQYF.

The sample holds many counts of this clonotype. The J gene is TRBJ2-3, the V gene TRBV4-1; 7 positions match TRBD2. The V gene end was trimmed by 5 bases and the J gene end by 0 bases; junction bases not matched to a gene: 5. The germline CDR1 and CDR2 sequences are MGHRA and YSYEKL. This CDR3 comprises 15 residues. This CDR3 is CASSLNGGSTDTQYF. The CDR3 nucleotides are TGCGCCAGCAGCTTAAACGGGGGGAGCACAGATACGCAGTATTTT.

This clonotype was counted ten times or more. CDR3 loop: CASSQGGTYTEAFF. The CDR3 region has the DNA TGTGCCAGCAGCCAAGGGGGGACCTACACTGAAGCTTTCTTT. The J gene is TRBJ1-1, the V gene TRBV4-2, with D perhaps TRBD1 (5 bases). Deletions cut 1 base from V and 3 bases from J, with 9 bases between. CDR1 LGHNA and CDR2 YNFKEQ come from the germline V gene. The CDR3 extends over 14 amino acids.

This clonotype has more than one count but fewer than ten. The J gene is TRBJ2-1, the V gene TRBV12-3 or TRBV12-4; D gene ambiguous. This CDR3 has 14 residues. V dropped 6 bases and J dropped 5 bases, with 14 bases sitting between them. The CDR3 reads CASRAAGGNNEQFF. CDR3 in DNA: TGTGCCAGCAGGGCCGCAGGTGGGAACAATGAGCAGTTCTTC.